The rows below give T cell receptor beta chains drawn from one sample of a study of identical twins. TCRdb reprocessed the 5' RACE reads via MiXCR and lists one record per CDR3 protein. The repertoire has around 530,000 distinct CDR3 sequences, 12% to 15% of them found once; the top ten carry roughly 0.44%. This sample was shared with a second study, whose subject was yellow fever vaccine responses in identical twins.

Sequencing was carried out using CD4+ T cells sorted from blood. The receptors derive from a woman under 30 in good health. Each CDR3 is given with its conserved first and last residue.

v_call	j_call	cdr3_aa
TRBV5-1	TRBJ1-4	CASSLGATGGDREKLFF
TRBV20-1	TRBJ2-3	CSAEGVPDSTDTQYF
TRBV5-1	TRBJ2-4	CASSLGGAENIQYF
TRBV7-3	TRBJ2-2	CASSPTSGRVTGELFF
TRBV4-2	TRBJ1-6	CASSQEGPGLINSPLHF
TRBV3-1	TRBJ2-1	CASTRLAGKSERGNEQFF
TRBV10-1	TRBJ2-5	CASSPWGQETQYF
TRBV5-5	TRBJ2-1	CASSLGGQGRDEQFF
TRBV4-1	TRBJ2-5	CASSQDIQETQYF
TRBV3-1	TRBJ2-2	CASSPVGVAGELFF
TRBV14	TRBJ1-1	CASSQVGRLNTEAFF
TRBV3-1	TRBJ2-3	CASSQDGGGSTDTQYF
TRBV5-1	TRBJ2-3	CASSGGTSGNTDTQYF
TRBV5-1	TRBJ1-1	CASSLSGQSEAFF
TRBV7-8	TRBJ2-7	CASSSTQGYEQYF
TRBV7-8	TRBJ2-2	CASSPRDRGYRGELFF
TRBV5-1	TRBJ2-1	CASSPKEGRRRNEQFF
TRBV5-1	TRBJ2-7	CASRSTGVYEQYF
TRBV4-2	TRBJ2-3	CASSQPGGTDTQYF
TRBV7-6	TRBJ2-7	CASSLLPGLAGGPPYEQYF